Presented here are 16 T cell receptor beta chains from one specimen sequenced in a study of cytomegalovirus exposure and HLA in healthy donors. 13 Jbeta primers and 60 Vbeta primers were used for the PCR. Method: immunoSEQ multiplex PCR; TCRdb's copy keeps in-frame clones and lacks some. Here the sample spans some 4,000 clones, over 75% being singletons. The specimen was PBMCs. The receptors were sampled from a middle-aged woman in good health and CMV-seropositive.

The rearrangement links TRBV30 to TRBJ1-2, with D hard to call. The germline V gene encodes CDR1 GTSNPN and CDR2 SVGIG (reference sequence). This CDR3 has 13 residues. V lost 7 bases, J lost 2 bases, and 14 bases lay in between. The CDR3 DNA reads TGTGCCTCCGCGGCGGTGTGGAACTATGGCTACACCTTC. Its translation: CASAAVWNYGYTF. The entire variable domain, with the rest obtained from reference TRBV30 and TRBJ1-2, is as follows: SQTIHQWPATLVQPVGSPLSLECTVEGTSNPNLYWYRQAAGRGLQLLFYSVGIGQISSEVPQNLSASRPQDRQFILSSKKLLLSDSGFYLCASAAVWNYGYTFGSGTRLTVV.

The chain employs TRBV5-1 and TRBJ2-3, with 7 bases fitting TRBD1. CDR1 and CDR2 from the germline V gene are SGHRS and YFSETQ. CDR3 size: 15 residues. V lost 4 bases and J lost 0; bases outside the gene matches: 5. CDR3 DNA sequence: TGCGCCAGCAGCCGGACAGGCCATAGCACAGATACGCAGTATTTT. The encoded protein is CASSRTGHSTDTQYF.

The V call is TRBV29-1, the J call TRBJ2-1, with D uncertain. There are 14 residues in the CDR3. The V end was cut by 0 bases, the J end by 5 bases, with 11 bases between. Per germline, CDR1 SQVTM and CDR2 ANQGSEA. CDR3 region: CSVEDLWQNNEQFF. The CDR3 nucleotides read TGCAGCGTTGAAGATCTTTGGCAGAACAATGAGCAGTTCTTC.

The rearrangement uses TRBV9 and TRBJ1-1, with D perhaps matching TRBD1 (6 bases). Germline V gene lookup returns CDR1 SGDLS and CDR2 YYNGEE. Trimming left V 0 bases short and J 1 base short, with 13 bases between. This CDR3 comprises 16 residues. The CDR3 coding sequence is TGTGCCAGCAGCGTAGGGCCAGGGGTTACGAACACTGAAGCTTTCTTT. It codes for CASSVGPGVTNTEAFF.

The chain is built from TRBV29-1 and TRBJ1-2; possibly TRBD1 for D (5 bases). With 3 bases removed from V and 8 bases from J, the gap between germline ends came to 19 bases. Germline CDR1 and CDR2: SQVTM and ANQGSEA. CDR3 length: 14 amino acids. The CDR3 DNA is TGCAGCGTTGATACCGGACACTCTACGGAGGGCTACACCTTC. Translating it yields CSVDTGHSTEGYTF.

The chain uses TRBV30 and TRBJ1-4; D is unresolved. This CDR3 comprises 11 residues. Germline-derived CDR1 and CDR2 are GTSNPN and SVGIG (reference sequence). V lost 2 bases to trimming and J lost 15 bases, with 13 bases between them. The CDR3 bases are TGTGCCTGGAGTCTCGTGGGGAGCGTGTTTTTT. Its translation: CAWSLVGSVFF.

The chain carries TRBV2 and TRBJ2-1; TRBD1 might be the D (5 bases). The CDR3 totals 12 residues. With 6 bases removed from V and 8 bases from J, the gap between germline ends came to 11 bases. The germline V gene has CDR1 SNHLY and CDR2 FYNNEI. The CDR3 DNA reads TGTGCCAGCAGGCAATGGGGCTATGAGCAGTTCTTC. Protein product: CASRQWGYEQFF.

The chain couples TRBV18 to TRBJ1-5, with TRBD1 matching 7 bases. CDR3 length equals 13 residues. Germline V gives CDR1 KGHSH, CDR2 LQKENI. V was clipped by 5 bases and J by 7 bases; unmatched bases: 5. The CDR3: CASSTTGSQPQHF. Written as DNA, the CDR3 is TGTGCCAGCTCAACGACAGGGAGCCAGCCCCAGCATTTT.

The CDR3 DNA follows: TGCGCCAGCAGCTTATCGGGACACCAGAACACTGAAGCTTTCTTT. Translation: CASSLSGHQNTEAFF. The chain uses TRBV5-1 and TRBJ1-1; D might be TRBD1 (6 bases). The germline gives CDR1 SGHRS, CDR2 YFSETQ. The CDR3 contains 15 residues. With 2 bases removed from V and 1 base from J, the gap between germline ends came to 12 bases.

The V and J genes are TRBV16 and TRBJ2-3; 13 nucleotides align to TRBD2. V lost 0 bases, J lost 6 bases, and 6 bases stayed unmatched. This CDR3 is built from 17 residues. Germline V gene data show CDR1 as KGHSY and CDR2 as FQNENV. The CDR3 protein is CASSQSRTSGSMDTQYF. CDR3 DNA: TGTGCCAGCAGCCAATCACGGACTAGCGGGAGTATGGATACGCAGTATTTT.

This clone was detected only once. The chain uses TRBV11-2 and TRBJ1-2; D remains ambiguous. Trimming took off 6 bases at V and 3 bases at J, with 14 bases between the two ends. Per germline, CDR1 SGHAT and CDR2 FQNNGV. CDR3 size: 14 residues. In nucleotides, the CDR3 is TGTGCCAGCAGTGGACTCGGACGGGACTATGGCTACACCTTC. Protein product: CASSGLGRDYGYTF.

This chain connects TRBV5-6 to TRBJ1-2; TRBD1 aligns across 8 bases. This CDR3 is 17 amino acids long. Germline V gives CDR1 SGHDT, CDR2 YYEEEE. With 4 bases clipped from V and 4 bases from J, the junction kept 15 bases outside the gene matches. In DNA, the CDR3 is TGTGCCAGCAGCCCCACCGTGACAGGGGCAGTATTCTATGGCTACACCTTC. This gives the protein CASSPTVTGAVFYGYTF.

The rearrangement joins TRBV30 to TRBJ2-3, with D tentatively TRBD2 (7 bases). The V and J ends lost 3 bases and 5 bases respectively, with 12 bases between them. Looked up from germline, CDR1 is GTSNPN and CDR2 is SVGIG (reference sequence). The CDR3 extends over 13 amino acids. The CDR3 protein is CAWRGGAGDTQYF. The CDR3 DNA sequence: TGTGCCTGGAGGGGGGGGGCGGGAGATACGCAGTATTTT.

The chain employs TRBV21-1 and TRBJ1-5; TRBD1 reflects the table's D call only, with no check against the DNA. TRBV21-1 is a recognized pseudogene. CDR3 length: 17 residues. CDR3 protein: CASSKVVGDRGNQPQHF. The CDR3, as DNA: TGTGCCAGCAGCAAAGTGGTAGGGGATAGGGGCAATCAGCCCCAGCATTTT.

The V and J genes are TRBV30 and TRBJ1-5; D gene ambiguous. The CDR3 covers 14 residues. The germline CDR1 and CDR2 sequences are GTSNPN and SVGIG (reference sequence). Trimming removed 1 base at V and 4 bases at J, with 11 bases between. The CDR3: CAWSGASPNQPQHF. The CDR3 coding sequence is TGTGCCTGGAGTGGCGCCTCTCCTAATCAGCCCCAGCATTTT.

This chain joins TRBV6-6 and TRBJ2-1, with D tentatively TRBD1 (6 bases). CDR1 MNHNY and CDR2 SVGAGI come from the germline V gene (reference sequence). Deletions cut 0 bases from V and 1 base from J, with 7 bases between. This CDR3 is built from 15 residues. CDR3 sequence reads: CASSYSDSSYNEQFF. CDR3 DNA sequence: TGTGCCAGCAGTTACTCGGACAGTTCCTACAATGAGCAGTTCTTC.